The 12 T cell receptor beta chains reported below all come from one sample, sequenced in a study of shared clonotypes between healthy human individuals. Clones were read by immunoSEQ multiplex PCR, and TCRdb kept only the in-frame ones, dropping some. The sample lists some 1.1 million clones, approximately 75% occurring once. Sequencing was done on a sample of memory CD4+ T cells from PBMCs. Subset noted: CD45RA-negative fraction. The receptors were gathered from a man younger than 35 in good health. Some clones in this sample may be carry-over from other donors' samples.

The chain employs TRBV5-4 and TRBJ2-7; maybe TRBD2 (5 bases). CDR1 and CDR2 from the germline V gene are SGHNT and YYREEE (reference sequence). Trimming stripped 4 bases from V and 5 bases from J, with 10 bases between. The CDR3 is 12 amino acids. The CDR3 loop reads CASSRAGNEQYF. In nucleotides, the CDR3 is TGTGCCAGCAGCCGAGCCGGGAACGAGCAGTACTTC.

This clone was seen more than once but under ten times. V gene TRBV29-1 combines with J gene TRBJ1-2; TRBD1 is a possible D gene (5 bases). This CDR3 is 13 amino acids long. Per the germline V gene, CDR1 is SQVTM and CDR2 is ANQGSEA. Between the trimmed V and J ends, which lost 4 bases and 6 bases, there was a span of 15 bases. Written as DNA, the CDR3 is TGCAGCGTTGTTCCGGAAGTGGGACATGGCTACACCTTC. Translated, it gives CSVVPEVGHGYTF.

The CDR3 bases are TGTGCCAGCAGTCCCGGGACTAGCGGATACGAGCAGTACTTC. As protein: CASSPGTSGYEQYF. The genes are TRBV6-5 and TRBJ2-7, with 11 bases fitting TRBD2. V was pared by 5 bases and J by 4 bases, with 4 bases of the junction left unmatched. Germline V lookup: CDR1 MNHEY, CDR2 SVGAGI. This CDR3 spans 14 amino acids.

The chain is built from TRBV27 and TRBJ2-5; TRBD2 matches at 10 bases. Germline assignment: CDR1 MNHEY and CDR2 SMNVEV (reference sequence). This CDR3 has 16 residues. The trim removed 6 bases at V and 1 base at J, leaving 8 bases unmatched. CDR3 nucleotide sequence: TGTGCCAGCAGCCTAAGGGGGACTAGCGTCCAAGAGACCCAGTACTTC. Its translation: CASSLRGTSVQETQYF.

The J gene is TRBJ2-2, the V gene TRBV4-2; TRBD1 might be the D (5 bases). This CDR3 is built from 17 residues. Germline V lookup: CDR1 LGHNA, CDR2 YNFKEQ. Trimming removed 0 bases from V and 1 base from J, with 12 bases in between. The CDR3 DNA reads TGTGCCAGCAGCCAAGAATTCAGGACACAGAACACCGGGGAGCTGTTTTTT. Residues: CASSQEFRTQNTGELFF.

The J gene is TRBJ2-2, the V gene TRBV9; D may match TRBD1 or TRBD2 (5 bases each). The V end was cut by 0 bases, the J end by 6 bases, with 6 bases between. The CDR3 totals 13 residues. CDR1 and CDR2 from the germline V gene are SGDLS and YYNGEE. The CDR3 sequence is CASSVVGAGELFF. The CDR3 DNA follows: TGTGCCAGCAGCGTAGTGGGGGCCGGGGAGCTGTTTTTT.

The chain links TRBV11-2 to TRBJ2-5; possibly TRBD1 for D (7 bases). This CDR3 has 13 amino acids. Germline assignment: CDR1 SGHAT and CDR2 FQNNGV. The V and J ends lost 5 bases and 9 bases respectively, with 16 bases between them. The CDR3 sequence: CASSMGQPGAQYF. The CDR3 nucleotides read TGTGCCAGCAGCATGGGACAGCCGGGGGCCCAGTACTTC.

This chain links TRBV27 with TRBJ2-7; possible D gene TRBD2, 6 bases. This CDR3 region has 13 residues. Germline V gives CDR1 MNHEY, CDR2 SMNVEV (reference sequence). With 6 bases removed from V and 0 bases from J, the gap between germline ends came to 9 bases. The CDR3 sequence is CASRVAASYEQYF. CDR3 DNA sequence: TGTGCCAGCAGAGTAGCGGCCTCCTACGAGCAGTACTTC.

The chain carries TRBV25-1 and TRBJ2-3; D is perhaps TRBD1 or TRBD2 (6 bases each). Germline assignment: CDR1 MGHDK and CDR2 SYGVNS. The CDR3 totals 17 residues. V gave up 4 bases and J gave up 2 bases, with 19 bases separating them. The CDR3 spells CASSVSVRGEPTDTQYF. CDR3 coding DNA: TGTGCCAGCAGTGTATCCGTAAGGGGGGAGCCCACAGATACGCAGTATTTT.

The genes are TRBV11-2 and TRBJ2-7, with TRBD1 matching over 7 bases. Germline assignment: CDR1 SGHAT and CDR2 FQNNGV. Trimming took 4 bases from V and 9 from J; bases not matched to a gene: 9. The CDR3 totals 13 residues. CDR3 loop: CASSSARQGVQYF. CDR3 DNA: TGTGCCAGCAGCTCAGCCCGACAGGGTGTGCAGTACTTC.

The V and J genes are TRBV9 and TRBJ2-1; TRBD2 agrees at 8 bases. CDR3 size: 15 residues. Germline CDR1 and CDR2: SGDLS and YYNGEE. Trimming took 3 bases from V and 7 from J; bases not matched to a gene: 9. The CDR3 region is CASSARLARANEQFF. The CDR3 DNA sequence: TGTGCCAGCAGCGCCCGACTAGCGAGGGCAAATGAGCAGTTCTTC.

This clone occurred once. The genes are TRBV9 and TRBJ2-2, with 10 bases aligning to TRBD2. The CDR3 extends over 16 amino acids. CDR1 is SGDLS and CDR2 is YYNGEE in the germline V gene. The ends lost 4 bases at V and 8 bases at J; junction bases unmatched: 11. As DNA, the CDR3 is TGTGCCAGCAGCATAACTAGCGGGACCATCCCAGGGGAGCTGTTTTTT. This sequence encodes CASSITSGTIPGELFF.